The sequence of this T cell receptor (beta chain) was determined in a study of blood T cell repertoires in COVID-19. About the study: Collection of acute and convalescent COVID-19 samples took place in the United States, Italy and Spain.

This CDR3 region has 14 residues. The J segment lost 0 bases and the V segment lost 7 bases, leaving 4 bases of the junction unmatched. Germline loops: CDR1 LNHDA, CDR2 SQIVND (reference sequence). Across 24 US areas, participants ranged in age from about 18 to 100 years. In Cohort 3, a recovered donor had either two negative PCRs, clearance, or symptom resolution. The authors' processing: The assay estimated nucleated cells by amplifying reference gene primers. This table comes from immunoSEQ multiplex PCR, and its TCRdb copy is limited to in-frame clones, with some not included. V and J calls and clone size are as listed in that table; D and trimming were resolved from the DNA. The sample has around 260,000 clones; 75% to 95% are singletons.

This TCR was sampled from a woman in her thirties who had recovered from COVID-19. The specimen sequenced was PBMCs or T cells enriched from blood (not recorded which). The gene calls are TRBV19 and TRBJ2-3, with TRBD1 identical over 7 bases. DNA of the CDR3: TGTGCCAGTACCCCGACAGGGAGCACAGATACGCAGTATTTT. It codes for CASTPTGSTDTQYF.